These T cell receptor beta chains were read from a single sample in a study of preoperative IRX-2 immunotherapy in early breast cancer. The method was immunoSEQ multiplex PCR; TCRdb's version includes in-frame clones alone and lacks a portion of them. Here the sample spans almost 35,000 clones, roughly 96% being singletons. Sample collection was performed from a patient treated with IRX-2 immunotherapy. The receptor set was obtained from a human donor with breast cancer. The CDR3 runs from the conserved cysteine through the conserved F or W. D genes are given only for firm matches. The size field is filled for only some rows; it gives once, few, many or a size class.

len: 15; v_gene: TRBV6-5; d_gene: TRBD1; j_gene: TRBJ2-7; abundance: NA; CDR3nt: TGTGCCAGCAAGCTGGCGACGACAGGGAACTACGAGCAGTACTTC; CDR3aa: CASKLATTGNYEQYF
len: 16; v_gene: TRBV19; d_gene: TRBD2; j_gene: TRBJ2-5; abundance: once; CDR3nt: TGTGCCAGTAGCATTGGGGGACTAATGGGAAAAGAGACCCAGTACTTC; CDR3aa: CASSIGGLMGKETQYF
len: 15; v_gene: TRBV9; d_gene: TRBD2; j_gene: TRBJ2-5; abundance: NA; CDR3nt: TGTGCCAGCAGCGTAGATAATAGCGGGAGGGAGACCCAGTACTTC; CDR3aa: CASSVDNSGRETQYF
len: 12; v_gene: TRBV18; d_gene: NA; j_gene: TRBJ2-7; abundance: NA; CDR3nt: TGTGCCAGCTCACCACCGGGGGACGAGCAGTACTTC; CDR3aa: CASSPPGDEQYF
len: 11; v_gene: TRBV6-5; d_gene: NA; j_gene: TRBJ2-7; abundance: NA; CDR3nt: TGTGCCAGCAGTGTCTCCTACGAGCAGTACTTC; CDR3aa: CASSVSYEQYF
len: 15; v_gene: TRBV10-3; d_gene: NA; j_gene: TRBJ2-5; abundance: NA; CDR3nt: TGTGCCATCAGTGAGACGGCACCTCTGCGGGAGACCCAGTACTTC; CDR3aa: CAISETAPLRETQYF
len: 13; v_gene: TRBV7-9; d_gene: TRBD1; j_gene: TRBJ1-2; abundance: few; CDR3nt: TGTGCCAGCAGCGAGAACAGGGGATCTGGCTACACCTTC; CDR3aa: CASSENRGSGYTF
len: 14; v_gene: TRBV28; d_gene: NA; j_gene: TRBJ1-6; abundance: NA; CDR3nt: TGTGCCAGCAGTTTCCCCAGGGATAATTCACCCCTCCACTTT; CDR3aa: CASSFPRDNSPLHF
len: 16; v_gene: TRBV7-2; d_gene: NA; j_gene: TRBJ1-6; abundance: NA; CDR3nt: TGTGCCAGCAGCTGGCTAGTTAGCTCCTATAATTCACCCCTCCACTTT; CDR3aa: CASSWLVSSYNSPLHF
len: 16; v_gene: TRBV29-1; d_gene: TRBD1; j_gene: TRBJ1-2; abundance: NA; CDR3nt: TGCAGCGTCTGGGCCAGACAGGGCCATTCTAACTATGGCTACACCTTC; CDR3aa: CSVWARQGHSNYGYTF
len: 13; v_gene: TRBV5-1; d_gene: NA; j_gene: TRBJ1-1; abundance: NA; CDR3nt: TGCGCCAGCAGCTTTGAGGGGTCCACTGAAGCTTTCTTT; CDR3aa: CASSFEGSTEAFF
len: 14; v_gene: TRBV7-3; d_gene: NA; j_gene: TRBJ1-1; abundance: once; CDR3nt: TGTGCCAGCAGCTTTCAGGGGTCGAACACTGAAGCTTTCTTT; CDR3aa: CASSFQGSNTEAFF
len: 15; v_gene: TRBV27; d_gene: NA; j_gene: TRBJ1-5; abundance: NA; CDR3nt: TGTGCCAGCAGTTCGAGGTCAGGGTACGATCAGCCCCAGCATTTT; CDR3aa: CASSSRSGYDQPQHF
len: 12; v_gene: TRBV7-3; d_gene: NA; j_gene: TRBJ2-1; abundance: once; CDR3nt: TGTGCCAGCAGCTTCTCCCTGAATGAGCAGTTCTTC; CDR3aa: CASSFSLNEQFF
len: 15; v_gene: TRBV18; d_gene: TRBD1; j_gene: TRBJ2-5; abundance: once; CDR3nt: TGTGCCAGCTCCCTTGACAGGGGGCGGCAAGAGACCCAGTACTTC; CDR3aa: CASSLDRGRQETQYF
len: 12; v_gene: TRBV7-8; d_gene: NA; j_gene: TRBJ2-2; abundance: NA; CDR3nt: TGTGCCAGCAGCTTAGGGAACGGGGAGCTGTTTTTT; CDR3aa: CASSLGNGELFF
len: 16; v_gene: TRBV29-1; d_gene: NA; j_gene: TRBJ2-6; abundance: once; CDR3nt: TGCAGCGTAACGGACAGAACCAACTCTGGGGCCAACGTCCTGACTTTC; CDR3aa: CSVTDRTNSGANVLTF
len: 14; v_gene: TRBV6-5; d_gene: TRBD1; j_gene: TRBJ1-6; abundance: NA; CDR3nt: TGTGCCAGCAGGGACAGGGTAAATTTGTCACCCCTCCACTTT; CDR3aa: CASRDRVNLSPLHF
len: 17; v_gene: TRBV18; d_gene: TRBD1; j_gene: TRBJ2-3; abundance: NA; CDR3nt: TGTGCCAGCTCACCAATTCCCCGGACAGGGCTCACAGATACGCAGTATTTT; CDR3aa: CASSPIPRTGLTDTQYF
len: 17; v_gene: TRBV10-2; d_gene: TRBD1; j_gene: TRBJ2-3; abundance: NA; CDR3nt: TGCGCCAGCAGTGACTACCAGGGGGCTATCGGCACAGATACGCAGTATTTT; CDR3aa: CASSDYQGAIGTDTQYF
len: 17; v_gene: TRBV5-5; d_gene: TRBD2; j_gene: TRBJ2-7; abundance: once; CDR3nt: TGTGCCAGCAGCCCGTCCCCAACTAGCGGGAGTGCCTACGAGCAGTACTTC; CDR3aa: CASSPSPTSGSAYEQYF
len: 18; v_gene: TRBV7-8; d_gene: TRBD2; j_gene: TRBJ2-5; abundance: NA; CDR3nt: TGTGCCAGCAGCTCAGGAGACGTGAGACTAGCGGGAGAAAAGACCCAGTACTTC; CDR3aa: CASSSGDVRLAGEKTQYF
len: 16; v_gene: TRBV7-2; d_gene: TRBD2; j_gene: TRBJ2-1; abundance: NA; CDR3nt: TGTGCCAGCAGCCAGGCCGGGACTAGAGGGGCCCTTGAGCAGTTCTTC; CDR3aa: CASSQAGTRGALEQFF
len: 12; v_gene: TRBV29-1; d_gene: TRBD1; j_gene: TRBJ2-7; abundance: NA; CDR3nt: TGCAGCGGTGGACAGGGGACGGGCGAGCAGTACTTC; CDR3aa: CSGGQGTGEQYF
len: 12; v_gene: TRBV29-1; d_gene: NA; j_gene: TRBJ1-3; abundance: NA; CDR3nt: TGCAGCGTTGTGAACTCTGGAAACACCATATATTTT; CDR3aa: CSVVNSGNTIYF
len: 17; v_gene: TRBV14; d_gene: TRBD2; j_gene: TRBJ2-1; abundance: NA; CDR3nt: TGTGCCAGCAGCCAAGTATGGCTAGCGGGAGTATCAAATGAGCAGTTCTTC; CDR3aa: CASSQVWLAGVSNEQFF
len: 14; v_gene: TRBV7-9; d_gene: NA; j_gene: TRBJ2-2; abundance: NA; CDR3nt: TGTGCCAGCAGCTATCTAAGAAACACCGGGGAGCTGTTTTTT; CDR3aa: CASSYLRNTGELFF
len: 18; v_gene: TRBV25-1; d_gene: TRBD1; j_gene: TRBJ2-3; abundance: NA; CDR3nt: TGTGCCAGCAGTGACGGACAGGGGGGAACGTACTCCACAGATACGCAGTATTTT; CDR3aa: CASSDGQGGTYSTDTQYF
len: 13; v_gene: TRBV2; d_gene: TRBD1; j_gene: TRBJ1-4; abundance: NA; CDR3nt: TGTGCCAGCATCGAGACAGGGGATGAAAAACTGTTTTTT; CDR3aa: CASIETGDEKLFF
len: 14; v_gene: TRBV6-1; d_gene: NA; j_gene: TRBJ2-7; abundance: once; CDR3nt: TGTGCCAGCTCCCAGGGTATTCCCACCTACGAGCAGTACTTC; CDR3aa: CASSQGIPTYEQYF
len: 14; v_gene: TRBV5-1; d_gene: NA; j_gene: TRBJ2-7; abundance: NA; CDR3nt: TGCGCCAGCAGCTTTCAGCCCTTTTCCTACGAGCAGTACTTC; CDR3aa: CASSFQPFSYEQYF
len: 15; v_gene: TRBV10-3; d_gene: TRBD2; j_gene: TRBJ2-7; abundance: NA; CDR3nt: TGTGCCATCAGTGAGACTAGCGGGGGGACCTACGAGCAGTACTTC; CDR3aa: CAISETSGGTYEQYF